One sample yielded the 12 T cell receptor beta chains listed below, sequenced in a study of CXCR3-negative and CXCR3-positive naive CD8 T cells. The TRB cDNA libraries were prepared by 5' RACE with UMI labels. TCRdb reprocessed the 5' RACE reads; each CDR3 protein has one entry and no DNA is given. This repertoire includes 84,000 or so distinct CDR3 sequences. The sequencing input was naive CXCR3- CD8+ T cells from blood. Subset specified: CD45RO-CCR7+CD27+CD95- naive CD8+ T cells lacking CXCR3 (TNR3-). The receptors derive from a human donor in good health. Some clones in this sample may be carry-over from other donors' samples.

The CDR3 sequence is CSVGQGIYEQYF. The chain uses TRBV29-1 and TRBJ2-7; the TRBD1 assignment by TCRdb is unverifiable without DNA. This CDR3 comprises 12 residues. CDR1 is SQVTM and CDR2 is ANQGSEA in the germline V gene.

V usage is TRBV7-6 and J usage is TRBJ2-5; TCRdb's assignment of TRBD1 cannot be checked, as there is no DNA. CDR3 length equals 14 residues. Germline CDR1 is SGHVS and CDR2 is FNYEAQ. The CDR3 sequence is CASSWTGAQETQYF.

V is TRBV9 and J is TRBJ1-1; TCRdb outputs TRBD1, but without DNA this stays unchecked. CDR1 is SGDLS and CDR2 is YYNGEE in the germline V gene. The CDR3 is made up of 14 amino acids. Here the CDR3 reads CASTLEPGSPAAFF. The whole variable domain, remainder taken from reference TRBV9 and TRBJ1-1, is DSGVTQTPKHLITATGQRVTLRCSPRSGDLSVYWYQQSLDQGLQFLIQYYNGEERAKGNILERFSAQQFPDLHSELNLSSLELGDSALYFCASTLEPGSPAAFFGQGTRLTVV.

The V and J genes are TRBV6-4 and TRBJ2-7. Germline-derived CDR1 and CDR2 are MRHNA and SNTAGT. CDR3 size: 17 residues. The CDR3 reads CASSDSNLGISRYEQYF.

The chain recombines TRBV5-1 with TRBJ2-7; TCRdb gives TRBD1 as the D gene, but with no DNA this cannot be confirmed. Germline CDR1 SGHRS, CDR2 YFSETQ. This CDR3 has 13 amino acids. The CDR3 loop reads CASSWETDYEQYF.

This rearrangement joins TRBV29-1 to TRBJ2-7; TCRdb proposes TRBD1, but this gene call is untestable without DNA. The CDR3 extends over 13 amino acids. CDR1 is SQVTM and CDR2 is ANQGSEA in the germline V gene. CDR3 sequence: CSVDLGPSYEQYF.

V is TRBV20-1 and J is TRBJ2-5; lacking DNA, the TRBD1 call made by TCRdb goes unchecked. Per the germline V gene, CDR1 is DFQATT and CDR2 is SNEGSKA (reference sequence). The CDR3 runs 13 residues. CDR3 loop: CSAEQGPQETQYF.

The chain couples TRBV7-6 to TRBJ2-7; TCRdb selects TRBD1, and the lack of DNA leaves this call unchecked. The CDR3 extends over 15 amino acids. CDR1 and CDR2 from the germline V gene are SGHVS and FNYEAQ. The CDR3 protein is CASSPLALPTYEQYF.

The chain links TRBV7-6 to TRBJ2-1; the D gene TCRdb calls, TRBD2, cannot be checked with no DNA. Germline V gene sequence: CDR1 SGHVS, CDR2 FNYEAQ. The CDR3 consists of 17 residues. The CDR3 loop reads CASSLAAGQSSYNEQFF. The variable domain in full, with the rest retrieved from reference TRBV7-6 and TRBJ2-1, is GAGVSQSPRYKVTKRGQDVALRCDPISGHVSLYWYRQALGQGPEFLTYFNYEAQQDKSGLPNDRFSAERPEGSISTLTIQRTEQRDSAMYRCASSLAAGQSSYNEQFFGPGTRLTVL.

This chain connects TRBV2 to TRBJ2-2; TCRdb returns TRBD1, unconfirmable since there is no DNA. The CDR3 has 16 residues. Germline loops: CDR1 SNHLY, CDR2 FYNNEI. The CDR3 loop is CASRPEGQGSTGELFF.

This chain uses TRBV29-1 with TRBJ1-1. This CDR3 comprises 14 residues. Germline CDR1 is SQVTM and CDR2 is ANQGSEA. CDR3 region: CSVEAGLVDTEAFF.

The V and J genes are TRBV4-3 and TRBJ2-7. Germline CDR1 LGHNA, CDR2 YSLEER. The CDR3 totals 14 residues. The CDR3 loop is CASSQDRQVLEQYF.